These 19 T cell receptor beta chains originate from one sample sequenced in a study of T cell responses to AZD1222 COVID-19 vaccine. Only in-frame clones appear in the TCRdb table, and some are missing; sequencing was by immunoSEQ multiplex PCR. The table has about 86,000 clones, 88% seen once. This specimen was peripheral blood, taken on day 0 of MenACWY control vaccination. The receptors were gathered from an adult in good health.

The V gene is TRBV18, the J gene TRBJ1-5, with D unresolved. This CDR3 has 13 amino acids. Germline CDR1 and CDR2: KGHSH and LQKENI. Trimming cost V 3 bases and J 4 bases, with 7 bases left between them. CDR3 sequence reads: CASSPTGNQPQHF. CDR3 DNA sequence: TGTGCCAGCTCACCGACCGGGAATCAGCCCCAGCATTTT. Variable domain in full (rest from reference TRBV18 and TRBJ1-5): NAGVMQNPRHLVRRRGQEARLRCSPMKGHSHVYWYRQLPEEGLKFMVYLQKENIIDESGMPKERFSAEFPKEGPSILRIQQVVRGDSAAYFCASSPTGNQPQHFGDGTRLSIL.

V gene TRBV5-4 combines with J gene TRBJ2-7; weak D call: TRBD1 (7 bases). Trimming stripped 1 base from V and 3 bases from J, with 11 bases between. This CDR3 has 14 residues. Per germline, CDR1 SGHNT and CDR2 YYREEE (reference sequence). CDR3 nucleotides: TGTGCCAGCAGCTTGCAGGGGGGCAGCTACGAGCAGTACTTC. It translates to CASSLQGGSYEQYF.

The chain uses TRBV7-9 and TRBJ1-1, with D uncertain. The V end lost 3 bases, the J end lost 5 bases, and 10 bases lay between the germline ends. Germline V CDR1 and CDR2: SEHNR, FQNEAQ (reference sequence). The CDR3 loop spans 13 amino acids. The CDR3 DNA sequence: TGTGCCAGCAGCTTGGAGAGTAGAACTGAAGCTTTCTTT. Encoded protein: CASSLESRTEAFF.

This rearrangement joins TRBV29-1 to TRBJ1-3, with 7 bases matching TRBD1. The CDR3 runs 15 residues. Germline CDR1 reads SQVTM; CDR2 reads ANQGSEA. Germline trimming cut 7 bases from V and 1 base from J; bases unmatched to any gene: 10. The CDR3 DNA is TGCAGCGCAATAGGACAGGCGATATCTGGAAACACCATATATTTT. Translation: CSAIGQAISGNTIYF.

The chain employs TRBV5-5 and TRBJ2-1, with 10 bases lining up with TRBD1. The CDR3 consists of 16 residues. J gave up 7 bases and V 0 bases, and 7 bases lay outside the gene matches. The germline V gene has CDR1 SGHKS and CDR2 YYEKEE (reference sequence). CDR3 nucleotide sequence: TGTGCCAGCAGCTTGGCCGGGACAGGGGTGATGAATGAGCAGTTCTTC. This codes for CASSLAGTGVMNEQFF. Drawing the rest from reference TRBV5-5 and TRBJ2-1, the complete variable domain is DAGVTQSPTHLIKTRGQQVTLRCSPISGHKSVSWYQQVLGQGPQFIFQYYEKEERGRGNFPDRFSARQFPNYSSELNVNALLLGDSALYLCASSLAGTGVMNEQFFGPGTRLTVL.

The rearrangement links TRBV7-9 to TRBJ1-3, with 8 bases lining up with TRBD1. This CDR3 is 15 amino acids long. Looked up from germline, CDR1 is SEHNR and CDR2 is FQNEAQ (reference sequence). Trimming cost V 6 bases and J 2 bases; bases outside gene matches: 6. The CDR3 DNA follows: TGTGCCAGCAGAACCGACAGGGGCGCTGGAAACACCATATATTTT. This gives the protein CASRTDRGAGNTIYF. Full variable domain (rest looked up from reference TRBV7-9 and TRBJ1-3): DTGVSQNPRHKITKRGQNVTFRCDPISEHNRLYWYRQTLGQGPEFLTYFQNEAQLEKSRLLSDRFSAERPKGSFSTLEIQRTEQGDSAMYLCASRTDRGAGNTIYFGEGSWLTVV.

The gene calls are TRBV7-8 and TRBJ1-1, with no clear D. The V gene's germline CDR1 is SGHVS and CDR2 FQNEAQ. V lost 3 bases to trimming and J lost 1 base, with 18 bases between them. CDR3 length: 17 amino acids. Here the CDR3 DNA reads TGTGCCAGCAGCTTGCGGGGATGGGGTCCGGGGAACACTGAAGCTTTCTTT. As protein: CASSLRGWGPGNTEAFF.

The chain links TRBV2 to TRBJ1-6, with D uncertain. Germline V gene data show CDR1 as SNHLY and CDR2 as FYNNEI. The CDR3 consists of 15 residues. Trimming pared 4 bases from V and 6 bases from J, leaving 13 bases between. DNA of the CDR3: TGTGCCAGCAGTGGAAGCGGACTCCTTAATTCACCCCTCCACTTT. Translated: CASSGSGLLNSPLHF.

The chain has TRBV11-1 and TRBJ1-1, with D perhaps TRBD1 (5 bases). The CDR3 sequence is 14 residues long. Germline CDR1 is SGHAT and CDR2 is FQDESV (reference sequence). The germline V and J ends were trimmed by 4 bases and 6 bases, with 15 bases remaining between them. CDR3 DNA: TGTGCCAGCAGCTCCTGGGGGGTGAATTCTGAAGCTTTCTTT. Residues: CASSSWGVNSEAFF.

This rearrangement joins TRBV29-1 to TRBJ2-3; 14 nucleotides align to TRBD2. Germline V gives CDR1 SQVTM, CDR2 ANQGSEA. CDR3 length equals 15 residues. Trimming removed 7 bases from V and 4 bases from J; junction bases left unmatched: 7. As DNA, the CDR3 is TGCAGCGGAAACGGACTAGCGGGGGGATCAGATACGCAGTATTTT. Translated, it gives CSGNGLAGGSDTQYF.

The rearrangement links TRBV6-5 to TRBJ2-2; D perhaps matches TRBD2 (6 bases). This CDR3 region has 15 residues. V was shortened by 0 bases and J by 2 bases, with 7 bases between the two germline ends. In germline, CDR1 is MNHEY, CDR2 SVGAGI. The CDR3 loop is CASSYSGSNTGELFF. In nucleotides, the CDR3 is TGTGCCAGCAGTTACTCCGGGAGTAACACCGGGGAGCTGTTTTTT.

V is TRBV19 and J is TRBJ1-5, with D uncertain. Germline lookup yields CDR1 LNHDA and CDR2 SQIVND (reference sequence). V shed 5 bases and J shed 0 bases, with 5 bases lying between them. CDR3 length: 13 amino acids. In DNA form, the CDR3 reads TGTGCCAGTAGTTCCAGTAGCAATCAGCCCCAGCATTTT. Its protein is CASSSSSNQPQHF. The full variable domain, with the rest looked up from reference TRBV19 and TRBJ1-5, is DGGITQSPKYLFRKEGQNVTLSCEQNLNHDAMYWYRQDPGQGLRLIYYSQIVNDFQKGDIAEGYSVSREKKESFPLTVTSAQKNPTAFYLCASSSSSNQPQHFGDGTRLSIL.

This chain joins TRBV6-5 and TRBJ1-5; TRBD1 matches at 8 bases. The CDR3 runs to 14 residues. Germline CDR1 and CDR2: MNHEY and SVGAGI. V was clipped by 6 bases and J by 9 bases; unmatched bases: 10. CDR3 residues: CASSRTGGTGPQHF. DNA of the CDR3: TGTGCCAGCAGCCGTACAGGGGGAACCGGGCCCCAGCATTTT.

The sample holds a few counts of this clone. This chain uses TRBV4-3 with TRBJ1-2; D is possibly TRBD1 (5 bases). Germline lookup yields CDR1 LGHNA and CDR2 YSLEER. The CDR3 consists of 14 residues. The V end was cut by 4 bases, the J end by 0 bases, with 9 bases between. CDR3 residues: CASSRGEANYGYTF. CDR3 DNA: TGCGCCAGCAGCCGGGGGGAGGCTAACTATGGCTACACCTTC.

The rearrangement uses TRBV25-1 and TRBJ1-2; 8 bases map to TRBD1. V was clipped by 5 bases and J by 0 bases; unmatched bases: 2. The length of the CDR3 is 14 residues. Germline CDR1 MGHDK, CDR2 SYGVNS. As DNA, the CDR3 is TGTGCCAGCAGTCCGACAGGGGCTAACTATGGCTACACCTTC. Its translation: CASSPTGANYGYTF.

CDR3 bases: TGTGCCAGCAGCCGCCGGAGATCCCAGGGACAGGGAATCTATGGCTACACCTTC. Translation gives CASSRRRSQGQGIYGYTF. The chain employs TRBV7-2 and TRBJ1-2, with 9 bases fitting TRBD1. V trimming: 5 bases; J trimming: 4 bases; junction bases outside the gene matches: 17. The germline V gene encodes CDR1 SGHTA and CDR2 FQGNSA. The CDR3 loop spans 18 amino acids.

The chain employs TRBV7-2 and TRBJ2-7; 9 nucleotides match TRBD1. The germline CDR1 and CDR2 sequences are SGHTA and FQGNSA. The V gene end was trimmed by 0 bases and the J gene end by 0 bases; junction bases not matched to a gene: 0. The CDR3 sequence is 15 residues long. CDR3 bases: TGTGCCAGCAGCTTAGCGGACAGGGGCTCCTACGAGCAGTACTTC. Protein product: CASSLADRGSYEQYF.

The CDR3 DNA reads TGCAGCGTTAGTGGCGGACGGAACACTGAAGCTTTCTTT. This translates into CSVSGGRNTEAFF. The chain combines TRBV29-1 with TRBJ1-1, with D uncertain. From germline, CDR1 is SQVTM and CDR2 ANQGSEA. Trimming removed 5 bases from V and 1 base from J, with 11 bases in between. This CDR3 is built from 13 residues.

The rearrangement links TRBV7-9 to TRBJ1-1; 7 nucleotides align to TRBD1. The germline gives CDR1 SEHNR, CDR2 FQNEAQ (reference sequence). With 2 bases clipped from V and 4 bases from J, the junction kept 7 bases outside the gene matches. This CDR3 contains 15 residues. The DNA for the CDR3 is TGTGCCAGCAGCTTAAATAGTAGGACAGGCACTGAAGCTTTCTTT. Protein: CASSLNSRTGTEAFF.